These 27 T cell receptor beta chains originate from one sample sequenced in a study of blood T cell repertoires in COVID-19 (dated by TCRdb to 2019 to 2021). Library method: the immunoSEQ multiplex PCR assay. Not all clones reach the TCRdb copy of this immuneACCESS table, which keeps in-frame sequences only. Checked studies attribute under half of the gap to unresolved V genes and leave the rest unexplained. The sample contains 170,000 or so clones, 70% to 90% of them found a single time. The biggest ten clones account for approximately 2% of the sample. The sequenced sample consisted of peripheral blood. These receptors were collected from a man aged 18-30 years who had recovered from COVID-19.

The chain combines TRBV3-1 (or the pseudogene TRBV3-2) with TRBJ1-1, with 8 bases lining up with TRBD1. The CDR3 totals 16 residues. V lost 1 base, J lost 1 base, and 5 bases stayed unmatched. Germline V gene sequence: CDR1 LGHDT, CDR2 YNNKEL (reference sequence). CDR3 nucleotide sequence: TGTGCCAGCAGCCAAGGGACTACAGGGGGGAACACTGAAGCTTTCTTT. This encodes CASSQGTTGGNTEAFF.

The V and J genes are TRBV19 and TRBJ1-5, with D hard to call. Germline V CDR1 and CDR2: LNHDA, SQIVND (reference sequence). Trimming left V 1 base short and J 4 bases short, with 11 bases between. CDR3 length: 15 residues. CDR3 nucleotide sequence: TGTGCCAGTAGTATAGTGGAATACGGGAATCAGCCCCAGCATTTT. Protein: CASSIVEYGNQPQHF.

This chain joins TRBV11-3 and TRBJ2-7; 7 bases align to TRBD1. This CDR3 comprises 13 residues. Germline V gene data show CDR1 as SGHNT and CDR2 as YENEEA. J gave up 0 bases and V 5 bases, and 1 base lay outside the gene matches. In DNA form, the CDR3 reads TGTGCCAGCAGCGGGGACAGCTCCTACGAGCAGTACTTC. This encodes CASSGDSSYEQYF.

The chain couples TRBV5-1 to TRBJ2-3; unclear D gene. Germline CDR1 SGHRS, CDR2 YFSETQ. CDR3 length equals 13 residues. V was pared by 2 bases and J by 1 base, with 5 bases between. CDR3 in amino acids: CASSFGGTDTQYF. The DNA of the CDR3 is TGCGCCAGCAGCTTTGGAGGCACAGATACGCAGTATTTT.

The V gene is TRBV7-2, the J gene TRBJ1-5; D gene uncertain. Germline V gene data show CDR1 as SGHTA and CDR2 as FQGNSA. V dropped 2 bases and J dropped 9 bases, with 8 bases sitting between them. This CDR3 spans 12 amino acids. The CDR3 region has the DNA TGTGCCAGCAGCTTAATAGGCGGGCCCCAGCATTTT. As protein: CASSLIGGPQHF.

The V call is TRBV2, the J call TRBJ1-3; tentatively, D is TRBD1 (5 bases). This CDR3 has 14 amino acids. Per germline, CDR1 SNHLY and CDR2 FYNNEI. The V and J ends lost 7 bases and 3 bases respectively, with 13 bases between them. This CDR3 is CASTTQGLGNTIYF. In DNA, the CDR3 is TGTGCCAGCACCACGCAGGGACTTGGAAACACCATATATTTT.

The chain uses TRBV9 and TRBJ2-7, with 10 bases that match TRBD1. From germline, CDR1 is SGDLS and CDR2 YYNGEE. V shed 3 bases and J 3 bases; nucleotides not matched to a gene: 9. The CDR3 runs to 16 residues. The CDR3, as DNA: TGTGCCAGCAGCGGTACACCGGGACAGGGGTTCTACGAGCAGTACTTC. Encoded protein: CASSGTPGQGFYEQYF.

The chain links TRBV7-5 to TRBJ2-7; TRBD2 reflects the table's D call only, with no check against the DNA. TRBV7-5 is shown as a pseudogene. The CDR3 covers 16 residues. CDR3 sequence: CARSLVRTSGPYEQYF. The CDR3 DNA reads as TGTGCCAGAAGCTTAGTGAGGACTAGCGGACCCTACGAGCAGTACTTC.

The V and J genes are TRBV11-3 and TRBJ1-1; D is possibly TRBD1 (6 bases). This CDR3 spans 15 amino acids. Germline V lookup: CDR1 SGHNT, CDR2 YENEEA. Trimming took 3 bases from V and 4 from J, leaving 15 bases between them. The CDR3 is CASSLGAGLGTEAFF. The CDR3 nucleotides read TGTGCCAGCAGCTTGGGGGCCGGGTTGGGCACTGAAGCTTTCTTT.

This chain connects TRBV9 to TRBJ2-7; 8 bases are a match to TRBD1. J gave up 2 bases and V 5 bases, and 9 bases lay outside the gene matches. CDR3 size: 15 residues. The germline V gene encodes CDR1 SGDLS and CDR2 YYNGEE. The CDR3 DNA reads TGTGCCAGCAGTCCTCAGGACAGGGTGCCCTACGAGCAGTACTTC. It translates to CASSPQDRVPYEQYF.

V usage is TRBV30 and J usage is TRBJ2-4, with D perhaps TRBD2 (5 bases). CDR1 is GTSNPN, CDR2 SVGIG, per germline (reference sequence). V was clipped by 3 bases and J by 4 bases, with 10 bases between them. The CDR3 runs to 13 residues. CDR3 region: CAWRSSGKNIQYF. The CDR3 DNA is TGTGCCTGGAGATCCAGCGGAAAAAACATTCAGTACTTC.

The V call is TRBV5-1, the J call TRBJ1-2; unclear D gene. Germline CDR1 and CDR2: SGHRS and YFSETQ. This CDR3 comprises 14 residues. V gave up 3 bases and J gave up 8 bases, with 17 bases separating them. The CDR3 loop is CASSSLVFEGGYTF. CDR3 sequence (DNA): TGCGCCAGCAGCTCTTTGGTCTTCGAGGGCGGCTACACCTTC.

CDR3 coding DNA: TGTGCCAGCTCACCCAATTCCGTTGTCGGCCGGAGCTCTGGAAACACCATATATTTT. Translating it yields CASSPNSVVGRSSGNTIYF. This chain joins TRBV18 and TRBJ1-3; D unclear. The germline V and J ends were trimmed by 3 bases and 0 bases, with 21 bases remaining between them. This CDR3 contains 19 residues. Germline V gives CDR1 KGHSH, CDR2 LQKENI.

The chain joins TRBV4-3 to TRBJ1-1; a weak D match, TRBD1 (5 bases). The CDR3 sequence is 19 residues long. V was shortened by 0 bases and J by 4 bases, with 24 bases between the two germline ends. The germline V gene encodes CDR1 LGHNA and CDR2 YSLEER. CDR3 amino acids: CASSQDPVGGGRSGTEAFF. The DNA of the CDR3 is TGCGCCAGCAGCCAAGATCCCGTGGGGGGAGGGCGTAGCGGCACTGAAGCTTTCTTT.

As DNA, the CDR3 is TGTGCCAGCAGCTTGGACCGTACGGGGGTGGGAAACACCATATATTTT. Protein product: CASSLDRTGVGNTIYF. V is TRBV5-4 and J is TRBJ1-3, with D perhaps matching TRBD1 (5 bases). The CDR3 consists of 16 residues. V shed 0 bases and J shed 4 bases, with 14 bases lying between them. CDR1 is SGHNT, CDR2 YYREEE, per germline (reference sequence).

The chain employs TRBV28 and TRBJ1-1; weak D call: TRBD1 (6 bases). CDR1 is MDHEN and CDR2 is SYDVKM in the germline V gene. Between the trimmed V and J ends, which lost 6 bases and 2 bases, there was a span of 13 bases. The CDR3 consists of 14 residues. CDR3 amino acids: CASSSGRGNTEAFF. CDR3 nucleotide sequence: TGTGCCAGCAGCTCGGGCAGGGGAAACACTGAAGCTTTCTTT.

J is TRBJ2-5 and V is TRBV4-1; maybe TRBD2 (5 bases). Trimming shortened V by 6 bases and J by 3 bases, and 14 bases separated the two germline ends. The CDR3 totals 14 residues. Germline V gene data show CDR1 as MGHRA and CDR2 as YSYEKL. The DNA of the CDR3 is TGCGCCAGCAGGGAACTAGGAGGCGAAGAGACCCAGTACTTC. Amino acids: CASRELGGEETQYF.

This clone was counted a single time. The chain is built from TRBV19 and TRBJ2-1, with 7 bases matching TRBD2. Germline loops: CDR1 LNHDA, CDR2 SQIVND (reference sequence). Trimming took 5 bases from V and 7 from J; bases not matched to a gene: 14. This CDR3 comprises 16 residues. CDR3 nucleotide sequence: TGTGCCAGTAGTTTGGGCGGGAGTCGGACCCCGAATGAGCAGTTCTTC. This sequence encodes CASSLGGSRTPNEQFF.

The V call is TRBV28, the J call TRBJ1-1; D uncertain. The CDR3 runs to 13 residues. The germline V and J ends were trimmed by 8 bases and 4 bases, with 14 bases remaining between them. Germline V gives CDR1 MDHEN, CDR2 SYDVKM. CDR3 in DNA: TGTGCCAGCCTGGGAGCGGTGGGCACTGAAGCTTTCTTT. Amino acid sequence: CASLGAVGTEAFF.

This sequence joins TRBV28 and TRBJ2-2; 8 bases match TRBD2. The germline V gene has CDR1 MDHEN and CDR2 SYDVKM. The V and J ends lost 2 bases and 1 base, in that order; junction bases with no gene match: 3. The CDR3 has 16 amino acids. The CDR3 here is CASSLTSGMNTGELFF. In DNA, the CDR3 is TGTGCCAGCAGTTTAACTAGCGGAATGAACACCGGGGAGCTGTTTTTT.

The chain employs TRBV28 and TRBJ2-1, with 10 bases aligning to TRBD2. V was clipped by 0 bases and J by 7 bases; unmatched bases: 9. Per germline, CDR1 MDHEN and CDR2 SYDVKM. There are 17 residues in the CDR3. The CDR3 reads CASSLWGGASGRNEQFF. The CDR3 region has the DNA TGTGCCAGCAGTTTATGGGGTGGTGCTAGCGGGAGAAATGAGCAGTTCTTC. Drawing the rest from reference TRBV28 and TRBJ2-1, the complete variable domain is DVKVTQSSRYLVKRTGEKVFLECVQDMDHENMFWYRQDPGLGLRLIYFSYDVKMKEKGDIPEGYSVSREKKERFSLILESASTNQTSMYLCASSLWGGASGRNEQFFGPGTRLTVL.

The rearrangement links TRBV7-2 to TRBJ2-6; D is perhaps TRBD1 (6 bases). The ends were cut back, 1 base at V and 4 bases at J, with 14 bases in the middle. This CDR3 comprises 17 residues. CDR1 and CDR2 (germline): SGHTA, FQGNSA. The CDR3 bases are TGTGCCAGCAGCTTAGGGGGACACGGGCCCGGGGCCAACGTCCTGACTTTC. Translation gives CASSLGGHGPGANVLTF.

The CDR3 bases are TGTGCCAGCAGAACAACCGGGCTAGCGCCGGGCGAGCAGTACTTC. Protein sequence: CASRTTGLAPGEQYF. The J gene is TRBJ2-7, the V gene TRBV27; possible D gene TRBD2, 6 bases. Trimming removed 6 bases at V and 6 bases at J, with 21 bases between. From germline, CDR1 is MNHEY and CDR2 SMNVEV (reference sequence). This CDR3 has 15 residues.

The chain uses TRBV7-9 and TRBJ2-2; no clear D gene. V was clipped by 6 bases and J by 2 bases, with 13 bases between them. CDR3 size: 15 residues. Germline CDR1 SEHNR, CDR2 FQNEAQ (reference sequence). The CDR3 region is CASRPSPLNTGELFF. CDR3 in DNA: TGTGCCAGCAGACCGAGCCCCCTCAACACCGGGGAGCTGTTTTTT.

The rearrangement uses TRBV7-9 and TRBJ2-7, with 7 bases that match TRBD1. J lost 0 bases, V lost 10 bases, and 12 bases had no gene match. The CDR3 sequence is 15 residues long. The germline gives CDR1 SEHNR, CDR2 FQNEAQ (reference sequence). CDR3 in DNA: TGTGCCACCCTCTCTACAGGGGAAAACTCCTACGAGCAGTACTTC. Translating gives CATLSTGENSYEQYF.

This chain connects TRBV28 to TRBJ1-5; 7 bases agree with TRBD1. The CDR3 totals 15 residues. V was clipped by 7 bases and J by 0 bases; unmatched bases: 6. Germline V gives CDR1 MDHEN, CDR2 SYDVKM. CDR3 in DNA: TGTGCCAGCACTATACAGGGGAATAGCAATCAGCCCCAGCATTTT. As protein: CASTIQGNSNQPQHF.

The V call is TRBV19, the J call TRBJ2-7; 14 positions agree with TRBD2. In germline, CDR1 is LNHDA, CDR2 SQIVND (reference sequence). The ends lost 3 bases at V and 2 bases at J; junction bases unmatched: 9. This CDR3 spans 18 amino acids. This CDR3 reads CASSMTSGRALSTYEQYF. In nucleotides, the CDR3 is TGTGCCAGTAGTATGACTAGCGGGAGGGCCCTTTCCACCTACGAGCAGTACTTC.